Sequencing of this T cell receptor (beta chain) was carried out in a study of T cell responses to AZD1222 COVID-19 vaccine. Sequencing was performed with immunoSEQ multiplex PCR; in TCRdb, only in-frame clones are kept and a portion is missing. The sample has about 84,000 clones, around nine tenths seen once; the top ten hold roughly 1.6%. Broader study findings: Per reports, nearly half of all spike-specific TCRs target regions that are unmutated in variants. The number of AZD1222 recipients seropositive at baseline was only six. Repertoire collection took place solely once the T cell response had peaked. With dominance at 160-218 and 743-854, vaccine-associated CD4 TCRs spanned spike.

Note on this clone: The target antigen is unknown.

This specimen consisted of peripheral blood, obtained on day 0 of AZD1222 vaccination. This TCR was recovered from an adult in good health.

The CDR3 nucleotides are TGTGCCACCGGGACAGGGAATTCGCCCCAGCATTTT. This codes for CATGTGNSPQHF. V usage is TRBV15 and J usage is TRBJ1-5, with 9 nucleotides matching TRBD1. The CDR3 covers 12 residues. Germline assignment: CDR1 LNHNV and CDR2 YYDKDF (reference sequence). V was clipped by 8 bases and J by 9 bases; unmatched bases: 5.